The 12 T cell receptor beta chains below come from one sample, sequenced in a study of blood T cell repertoires in COVID-19. Measured with immunoSEQ multiplex PCR; TCRdb has only the in-frame clones, and not every one. This sample carries almost 100,000 clones, about 89% of them seen once, and the ten largest clones take about a tenth. The sample comprised peripheral blood. These receptor sequences come from a man aged 50 to 60 with acute or convalescent COVID-19.

The V and J genes are TRBV18 and TRBJ2-2, with D maybe TRBD2 (5 bases). Looked up from germline, CDR1 is KGHSH and CDR2 is LQKENI. The CDR3 is 15 residues long. V was cut by 2 bases and J by 4 bases, with 11 bases left in between. CDR3 amino acids: CASSPGLAPTGELFF. The CDR3 DNA follows: TGTGCCAGCTCACCAGGGCTAGCACCCACCGGGGAGCTGTTTTTT. Together with reference TRBV18 and TRBJ2-2, the CDR3 gives the full variable domain: NAGVMQNPRHLVRRRGQEARLRCSPMKGHSHVYWYRQLPEEGLKFMVYLQKENIIDESGMPKERFSAEFPKEGPSILRIQQVVRGDSAAYFCASSPGLAPTGELFFGEGSRLTVL.

V is TRBV2 and J is TRBJ1-2; the match to TRBD1 covers 9 bases. CDR1 and CDR2 (germline): SNHLY, FYNNEI. Germline trimming cut 6 bases from V and 5 bases from J; bases unmatched to any gene: 10. The CDR3 runs 15 residues. This CDR3 is CASRPGQGPRYGYTF. The CDR3 DNA reads as TGTGCCAGCAGGCCCGGACAGGGGCCGAGGTATGGCTACACCTTC.

The V gene is TRBV25-1, the J gene TRBJ2-4; the D gene is possibly TRBD1 (6 bases). V lost 3 bases and J 0 bases, leaving 9 bases between the germline ends. The length of the CDR3 is 15 residues. From germline, CDR1 is MGHDK and CDR2 SYGVNS. The CDR3, as DNA: TGTGCCAGCAGTGAGACAGGATTAGCCAAAAACATTCAGTACTTC. Translation: CASSETGLAKNIQYF.

The chain carries TRBV18 and TRBJ2-2, with TRBD1 matching over 8 bases. The germline CDR1 and CDR2 sequences are KGHSH and LQKENI. With 8 bases clipped from V and 2 bases from J, the junction kept 4 bases outside the gene matches. The CDR3 totals 14 residues. DNA of the CDR3: TGTGCCAGCGCGGGACAGGAAAACACCGGGGAGCTGTTTTTT. It is translated as CASAGQENTGELFF.

This sequence joins TRBV11-2 and TRBJ2-1; the match to TRBD2 covers 9 bases. This CDR3 is 15 amino acids long. With V trimmed by 5 bases and J by 7 bases, 9 bases remained unmatched. Germline CDR1 and CDR2: SGHAT and FQNNGV. DNA for the CDR3: TGTGCCAGCAGCGCTAGCGGGAAAGGCTGGAATGAGCAGTTCTTC. Its protein product is CASSASGKGWNEQFF.

V is TRBV10-1 and J is TRBJ2-1; TRBD1 is a possible D gene (6 bases). CDR3 size: 12 residues. The germline V and J ends were trimmed by 5 bases and 10 bases, with 12 bases remaining between them. Germline lookup yields CDR1 WNHNN and CDR2 SYGVQD (reference sequence). CDR3 in amino acids: CASSNRALEQFF. CDR3 bases: TGCGCCAGCAGTAACAGGGCCTTGGAGCAGTTCTTC.

The sample holds a few counts of this clone. This sequence joins TRBV4-2 and TRBJ1-1; D may be TRBD1 (6 bases). With 4 bases removed from V and 5 bases from J, the gap between germline ends came to 17 bases. In germline, CDR1 is LGHNA, CDR2 YNFKEQ. CDR3 length: 15 residues. CDR3 protein: CASSPTGTTGTEAFF. CDR3 bases: TGTGCCAGCAGCCCGACCGGGACAACGGGGACTGAAGCTTTCTTT.

This clone was seen a single time. The genes are TRBV6-5 and TRBJ1-1, with a weak D call TRBD1 (5 bases). This CDR3 is built from 14 residues. Germline V gives CDR1 MNHEY, CDR2 SVGAGI. Trimming took 6 bases from V and 0 from J, leaving 11 bases between them. The CDR3 DNA is TGTGCCAGCAGCCCCGGGGGGATGAACACTGAAGCTTTCTTT. Translated, it gives CASSPGGMNTEAFF.

This chain connects TRBV7-3 to TRBJ1-1; D is ambiguous. Germline lookup yields CDR1 SGHTA and CDR2 FQGTGA. V lost 5 bases to trimming and J lost 1 base, with 17 bases between them. CDR3 size: 16 residues. CDR3 sequence (DNA): TGTGCCAGCAGCCCCCTGCGCGGGGAAAAGAACACTGAAGCTTTCTTT. The encoded protein is CASSPLRGEKNTEAFF.

J is TRBJ2-1 and V is TRBV15; D is ambiguous. The CDR3 has 14 amino acids. Trimming left V 0 bases short and J 9 bases short, with 12 bases between. Germline V gene data show CDR1 as LNHNV and CDR2 as YYDKDF (reference sequence). This CDR3 reads CATSRDQLAGEQFF. The CDR3 nucleotides are TGTGCCACCAGCAGAGATCAGTTAGCCGGTGAGCAGTTCTTC.

This chain uses TRBV19 with TRBJ2-1; D possibly corresponds to TRBD1 (5 bases). Germline CDR1 LNHDA, CDR2 SQIVND (reference sequence). Trimming stripped 1 base from V and 12 bases from J, with 13 bases between. This CDR3 has 13 residues. CDR3 DNA: TGTGCCAGTAGTATAGGGATGGTGCAGGGGCAGTTCTTC. It is translated as CASSIGMVQGQFF.

This chain connects TRBV27 to TRBJ2-2; 8 bases match TRBD2. From germline, CDR1 is MNHEY and CDR2 SMNVEV (reference sequence). The CDR3 is made up of 15 amino acids. The trim removed 3 bases at V and 6 bases at J, leaving 6 bases unmatched. The CDR3 loop is CASSLLLAEPGELFF. Here the CDR3 DNA reads TGTGCCAGCAGTTTGTTACTAGCGGAGCCCGGGGAGCTGTTTTTT.